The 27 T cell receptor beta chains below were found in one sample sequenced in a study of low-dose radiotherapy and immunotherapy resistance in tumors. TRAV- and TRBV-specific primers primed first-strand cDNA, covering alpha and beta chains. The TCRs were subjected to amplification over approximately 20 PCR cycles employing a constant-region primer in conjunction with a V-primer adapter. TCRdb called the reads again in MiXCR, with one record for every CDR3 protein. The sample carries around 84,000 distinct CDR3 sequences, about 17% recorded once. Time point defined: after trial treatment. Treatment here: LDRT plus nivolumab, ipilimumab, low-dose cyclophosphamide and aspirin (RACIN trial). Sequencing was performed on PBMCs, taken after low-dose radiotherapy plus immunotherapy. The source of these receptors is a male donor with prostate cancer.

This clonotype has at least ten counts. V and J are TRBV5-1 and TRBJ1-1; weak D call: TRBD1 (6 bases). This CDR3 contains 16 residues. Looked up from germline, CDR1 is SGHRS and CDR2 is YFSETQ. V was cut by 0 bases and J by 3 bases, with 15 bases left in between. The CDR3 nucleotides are TGCGCCAGCAGCTTGGCAGGGGTAGGTGCGGACACTGAAGCTTTCTTT. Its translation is CASSLAGVGADTEAFF.

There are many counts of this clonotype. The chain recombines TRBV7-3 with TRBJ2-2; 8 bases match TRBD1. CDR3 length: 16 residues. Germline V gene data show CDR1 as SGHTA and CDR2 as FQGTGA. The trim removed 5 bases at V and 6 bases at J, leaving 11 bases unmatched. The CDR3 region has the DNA TGTGCCAGCAGCACACGGACAGGGCCGGGGTCCGGGGAGCTGTTTTTT. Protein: CASSTRTGPGSGELFF. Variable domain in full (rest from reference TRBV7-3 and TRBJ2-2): GAGVSQTPSNKVTEKGKYVELRCDPISGHTALYWYRQSLGQGPEFLIYFQGTGAADDSGLPNDRFFAVRPEGSVSTLKIQRTERGDSAVYLCASSTRTGPGSGELFFGEGSRLTVL.

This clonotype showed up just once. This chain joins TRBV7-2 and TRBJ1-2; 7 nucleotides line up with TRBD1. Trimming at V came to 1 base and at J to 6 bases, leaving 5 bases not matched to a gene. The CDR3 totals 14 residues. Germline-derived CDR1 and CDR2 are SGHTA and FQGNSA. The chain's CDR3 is CASSLGAQGHGYTF. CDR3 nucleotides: TGTGCCAGCAGCTTAGGTGCACAGGGGCATGGCTACACCTTC.

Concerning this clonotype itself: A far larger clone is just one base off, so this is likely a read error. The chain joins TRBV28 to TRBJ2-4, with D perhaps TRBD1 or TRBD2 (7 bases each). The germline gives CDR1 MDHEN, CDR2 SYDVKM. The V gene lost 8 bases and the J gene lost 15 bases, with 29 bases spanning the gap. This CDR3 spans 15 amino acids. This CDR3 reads CASAGATWRTGPWYF. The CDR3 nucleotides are TGTGCCAGCGCGGGGGCGACTTGGCGGACAGGCCCGTGGTACTTC.

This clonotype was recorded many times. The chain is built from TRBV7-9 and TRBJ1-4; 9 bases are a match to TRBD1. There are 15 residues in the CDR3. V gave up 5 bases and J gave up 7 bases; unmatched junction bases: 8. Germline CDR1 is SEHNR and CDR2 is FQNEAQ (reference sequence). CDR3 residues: CASSPSGTGTEKLFF. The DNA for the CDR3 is TGTGCCAGCAGCCCTAGTGGGACAGGGACTGAAAAACTGTTTTTT.

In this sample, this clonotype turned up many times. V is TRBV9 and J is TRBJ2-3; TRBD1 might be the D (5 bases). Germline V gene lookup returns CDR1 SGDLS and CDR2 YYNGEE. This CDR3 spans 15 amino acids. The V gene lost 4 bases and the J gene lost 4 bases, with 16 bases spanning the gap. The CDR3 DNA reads TGTGCCAGCAGCCCGCAGGGATTTCAGGCAGATACGCAGTATTTT. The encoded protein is CASSPQGFQADTQYF.

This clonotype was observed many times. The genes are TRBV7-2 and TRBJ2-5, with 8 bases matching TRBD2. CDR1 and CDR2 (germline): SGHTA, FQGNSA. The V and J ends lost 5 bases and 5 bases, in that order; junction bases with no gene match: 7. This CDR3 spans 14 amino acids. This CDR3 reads CASSRSGKVETQYF. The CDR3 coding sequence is TGTGCCAGCAGCCGTAGCGGGAAAGTGGAGACCCAGTACTTC.

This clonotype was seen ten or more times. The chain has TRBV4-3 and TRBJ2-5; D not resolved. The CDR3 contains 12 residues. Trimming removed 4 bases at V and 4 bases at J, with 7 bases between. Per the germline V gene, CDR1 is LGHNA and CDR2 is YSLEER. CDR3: CASSLETETQYF. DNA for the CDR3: TGCGCCAGCAGCCTGGAGACAGAGACCCAGTACTTC.

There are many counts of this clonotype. The CDR3 nucleotides are TGTGCCAGCAGCTTGATGGGGACAGAAGGGGCCGAGCAGTACTTC. This sequence encodes CASSLMGTEGAEQYF. V is TRBV5-5 and J is TRBJ2-7, with 7 positions matching TRBD1. The CDR3 sequence is 15 residues long. Unmatched junction bases numbered 10, after V lost 1 base and J lost 6 bases. Germline V gene lookup returns CDR1 SGHKS and CDR2 YYEKEE (reference sequence).

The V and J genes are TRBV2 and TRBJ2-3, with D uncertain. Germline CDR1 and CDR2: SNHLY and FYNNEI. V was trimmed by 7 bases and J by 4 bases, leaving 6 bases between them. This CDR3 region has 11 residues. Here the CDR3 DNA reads TGTGCCAGCATATGGTCAGATACGCAGTATTTT. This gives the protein CASIWSDTQYF. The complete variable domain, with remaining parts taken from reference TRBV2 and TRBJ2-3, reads EPEVTQTPSHQVTQMGQEVILRCVPISNHLYFYWYRQILGQKVEFLVSFYNNEISEKSEIFDDQFSVERPDGSNFTLKIRSTKLEDSAMYFCASIWSDTQYFGPGTRLTVL.

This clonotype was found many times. The CDR3 reads CASSPGVRAYEQYF. The CDR3 DNA sequence: TGCGCCAGCAGCCCTGGGGTTCGGGCCTACGAGCAGTACTTC. The genes are TRBV4-3 and TRBJ2-7; the D is unclear. This CDR3 is 14 amino acids long. Between the trimmed V and J ends, which lost 4 bases and 2 bases, there was a span of 12 bases. Germline values: CDR1 LGHNA, CDR2 YSLEER.

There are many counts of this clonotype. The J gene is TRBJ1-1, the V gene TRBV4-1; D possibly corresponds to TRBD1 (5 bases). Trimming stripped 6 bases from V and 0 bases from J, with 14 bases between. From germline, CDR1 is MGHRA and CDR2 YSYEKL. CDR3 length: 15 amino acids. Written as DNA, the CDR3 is TGCGCCAGCAGACTACAGGAGCTCATGAACACTGAAGCTTTCTTT. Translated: CASRLQELMNTEAFF.

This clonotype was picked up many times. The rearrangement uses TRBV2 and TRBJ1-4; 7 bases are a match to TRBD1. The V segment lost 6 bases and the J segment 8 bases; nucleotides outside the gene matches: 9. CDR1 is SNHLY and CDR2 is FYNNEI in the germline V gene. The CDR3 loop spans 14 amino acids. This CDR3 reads CASSRDRVLEKLFF. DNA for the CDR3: TGTGCCAGCAGCCGCGACAGGGTACTCGAAAAACTGTTTTTT. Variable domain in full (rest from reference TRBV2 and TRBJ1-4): EPEVTQTPSHQVTQMGQEVILRCVPISNHLYFYWYRQILGQKVEFLVSFYNNEISEKSEIFDDQFSVERPDGSNFTLKIRSTKLEDSAMYFCASSRDRVLEKLFFGSGTQLSVL.

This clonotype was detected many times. CDR3 protein: CSADTRQGSSYNEQFF. The CDR3 nucleotides are TGCAGTGCAGATACTCGCCAGGGGAGCTCCTACAATGAGCAGTTCTTC. This chain connects TRBV20-1 to TRBJ2-1; D perhaps matches TRBD1 (6 bases). Trimming pared 6 bases from V and 0 bases from J, leaving 18 bases between. This CDR3 spans 16 amino acids. CDR1 is DFQATT, CDR2 SNEGSKA, per germline (reference sequence).

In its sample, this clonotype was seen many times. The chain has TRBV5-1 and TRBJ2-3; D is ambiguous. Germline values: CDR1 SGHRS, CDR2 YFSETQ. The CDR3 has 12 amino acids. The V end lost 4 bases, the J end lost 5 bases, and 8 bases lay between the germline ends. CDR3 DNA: TGCGCCAGCAGCCCGAAGGGAGATACGCAGTATTTT. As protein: CASSPKGDTQYF.

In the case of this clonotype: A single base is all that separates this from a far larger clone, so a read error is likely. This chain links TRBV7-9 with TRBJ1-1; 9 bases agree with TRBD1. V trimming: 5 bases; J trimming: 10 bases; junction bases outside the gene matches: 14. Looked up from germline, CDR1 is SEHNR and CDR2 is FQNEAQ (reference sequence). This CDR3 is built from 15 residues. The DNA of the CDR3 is TGTGCCAGCAGCCCGAAACAGGGGGCGGGCGCTGTAGCTTTCTTT. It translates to CASSPKQGAGAVAFF. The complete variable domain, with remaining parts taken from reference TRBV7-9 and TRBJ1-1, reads DTGVSQNPRHKITKRGQNVTFRCDPISEHNRLYWYRQTLGQGPEFLTYFQNEAQLEKSRLLSDRFSAERPKGSFSTLEIQRTEQGDSAMYLCASSPKQGAGAVAFFGQGTRLTVV.

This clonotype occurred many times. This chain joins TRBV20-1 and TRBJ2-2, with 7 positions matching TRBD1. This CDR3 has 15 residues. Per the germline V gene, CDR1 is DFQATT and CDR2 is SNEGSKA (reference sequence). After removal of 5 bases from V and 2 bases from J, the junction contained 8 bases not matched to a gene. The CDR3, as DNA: TGCAGTGCTTTAAGACAGGGAAAAAACACCGGGGAGCTGTTTTTT. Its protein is CSALRQGKNTGELFF.

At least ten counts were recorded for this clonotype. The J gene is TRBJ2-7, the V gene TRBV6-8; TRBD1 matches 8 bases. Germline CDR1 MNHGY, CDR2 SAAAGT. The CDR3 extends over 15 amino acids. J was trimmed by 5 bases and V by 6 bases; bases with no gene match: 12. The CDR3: CASRVGQVSLHEQYF. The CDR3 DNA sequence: TGTGCCAGCAGGGTGGGACAGGTCTCCCTTCACGAGCAGTACTTC.

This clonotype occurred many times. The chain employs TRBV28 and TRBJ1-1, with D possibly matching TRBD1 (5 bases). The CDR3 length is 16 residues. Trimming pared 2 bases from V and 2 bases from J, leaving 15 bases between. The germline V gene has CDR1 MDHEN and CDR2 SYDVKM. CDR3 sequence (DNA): TGTGCCAGCAGTTTAGGGTCCCTGGGGGTTAACACTGAAGCTTTCTTT. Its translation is CASSLGSLGVNTEAFF. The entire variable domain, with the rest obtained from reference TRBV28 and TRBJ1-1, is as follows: DVKVTQSSRYLVKRTGEKVFLECVQDMDHENMFWYRQDPGLGLRLIYFSYDVKMKEKGDIPEGYSVSREKKERFSLILESASTNQTSMYLCASSLGSLGVNTEAFFGQGTRLTVV.

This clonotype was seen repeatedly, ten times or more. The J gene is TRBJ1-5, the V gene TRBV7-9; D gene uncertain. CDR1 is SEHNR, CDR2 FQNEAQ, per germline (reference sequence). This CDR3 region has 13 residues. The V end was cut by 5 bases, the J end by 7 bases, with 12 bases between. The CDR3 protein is CASSLTSGQPQHF. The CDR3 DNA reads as TGTGCCAGCAGCCTCACCTCTGGGCAGCCCCAGCATTTT.

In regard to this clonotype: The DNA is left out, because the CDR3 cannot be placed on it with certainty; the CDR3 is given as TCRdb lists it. CDR3: CASSVTWEKLFFFFFF. The rearrangement links TRBV2 to TRBJ1-4. CDR1 is SNHLY, CDR2 FYNNEI, per germline. The CDR3 totals 16 residues, both ends included.

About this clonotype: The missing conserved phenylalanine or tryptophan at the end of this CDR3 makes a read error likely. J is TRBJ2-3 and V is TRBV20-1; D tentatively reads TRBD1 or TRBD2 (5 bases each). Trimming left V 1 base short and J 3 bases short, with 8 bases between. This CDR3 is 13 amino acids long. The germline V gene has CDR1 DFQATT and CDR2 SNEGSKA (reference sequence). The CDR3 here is CSARGDQTDTQYC. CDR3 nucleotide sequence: TGCAGTGCTAGAGGGGACCAGACAGATACGCAGTATTGT.

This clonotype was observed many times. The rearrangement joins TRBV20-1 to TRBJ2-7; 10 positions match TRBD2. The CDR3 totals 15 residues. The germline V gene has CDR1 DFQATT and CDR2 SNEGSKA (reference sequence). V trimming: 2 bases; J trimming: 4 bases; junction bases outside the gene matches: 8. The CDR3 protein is CSARPSGSGLYEQYF. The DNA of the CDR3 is TGCAGTGCTAGACCTAGCGGGAGCGGTTTATACGAGCAGTACTTC.

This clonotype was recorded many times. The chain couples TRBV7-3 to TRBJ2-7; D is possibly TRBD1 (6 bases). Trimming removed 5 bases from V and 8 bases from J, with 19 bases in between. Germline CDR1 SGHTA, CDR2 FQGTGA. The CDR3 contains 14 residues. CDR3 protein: CASSTQGPPEQQYF. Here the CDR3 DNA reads TGTGCCAGCAGCACCCAGGGGCCCCCTGAACAGCAGTACTTC.

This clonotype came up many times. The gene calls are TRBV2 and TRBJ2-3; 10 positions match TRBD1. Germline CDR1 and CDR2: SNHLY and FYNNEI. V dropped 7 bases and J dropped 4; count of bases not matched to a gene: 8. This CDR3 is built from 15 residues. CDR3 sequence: CASKRQGAVADTQYF. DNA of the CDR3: TGTGCCAGCAAACGACAGGGGGCGGTTGCAGATACGCAGTATTTT.

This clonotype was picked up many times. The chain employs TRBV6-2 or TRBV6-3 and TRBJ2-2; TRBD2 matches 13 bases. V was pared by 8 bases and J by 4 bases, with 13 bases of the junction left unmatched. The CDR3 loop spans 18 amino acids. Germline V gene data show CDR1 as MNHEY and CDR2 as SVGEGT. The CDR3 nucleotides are TGTGCCAGCTTGTCCGGGACTAGCGGGGTGATGACCACCGGGGAGCTGTTTTTT. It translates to CASLSGTSGVMTTGELFF.

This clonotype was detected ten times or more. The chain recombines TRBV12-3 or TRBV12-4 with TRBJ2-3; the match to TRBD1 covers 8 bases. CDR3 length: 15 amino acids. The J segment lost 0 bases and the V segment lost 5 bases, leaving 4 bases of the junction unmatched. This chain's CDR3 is CASSTGTGSTDTQYF. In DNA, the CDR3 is TGTGCCAGCAGTACCGGGACAGGTAGCACAGATACGCAGTATTTT.